This entry concerns a single T cell receptor (beta chain). Its antigen is undetermined. This entry is derived from a study of cytomegalovirus exposure and HLA in healthy donors. Findings and caveats of the study: Under in vitro conditions, a few CMV-associated chains were confirmed as specific for CMV antigens. Among TCR beta chains of equal frequency, HLA-associated ones were more clonally expanded in a later analysis. In a later analysis, TCR beta V- and J-gene trimming showed a link to a missense DCLRE1C variant. Whilst most TCR sequences proved rare, a subset of public TCRs occurred across many donors.

It was with 60 Vbeta and 13 Jbeta primers that the PCR ran. Only in-frame clones appear in the TCRdb table, and some are missing; sequencing was by immunoSEQ multiplex PCR. The table includes approximately 200,000 clones, roughly 85% detected once. This TCR came from a man aged 18 to 30 in good health and CMV-seronegative. The sequencing sample was made of PBMCs.

The CDR3 spells CASSVVGAALDEQFF. DNA for the CDR3: TGTGCCAGCAGCGTAGTTGGGGCCGCTTTGGATGAGCAGTTCTTC. The chain is built from TRBV9 and TRBJ2-1; D possibly corresponds to TRBD1 (5 bases). Trimming shortened V by 0 bases and J by 8 bases, and 15 bases separated the two germline ends. CDR1 and CDR2 from the germline V gene are SGDLS and YYNGEE. The CDR3 contains 15 residues.